A single sample is the source of the 5 T cell receptor beta chains below, sequenced in a study of low-dose radiotherapy and immunotherapy resistance in tumors. TRAV- and TRBV-specific primers were used for first-strand cDNA, which covered alpha and beta chains. TCR amplification used approximately 19 PCR cycles, a constant-region primer and a V-primer adapter. Via MiXCR, TCRdb re-called the reads, giving one row per CDR3 protein. The top ten clones hold about 3.5% of a sample with just over 14,000 distinct CDR3 sequences, about half of them seen once. Receptors were obtained from a human donor with advanced metastatic prostate, ovarian, gallbladder or colorectal cancer (not recorded which). This table probably holds off-target reads from a library built for another chain.

The chain uses TRBV10-2 and TRBJ2-7; possible D gene TRBD1, 5 bases. From germline, CDR1 is WSHSY and CDR2 SAAADI. Trimming cost V 0 bases and J 3 bases, with 12 bases left between them. The CDR3 consists of 15 residues. CDR3 loop: CASSESRDRSYEQYF. The CDR3 DNA reads as TGCGCCAGCAGTGAGTCCCGCGACAGAAGCTACGAGCAGTACTTC.

This clonotype turned up a few times. This sequence joins TRBV11-2 and TRBJ1-6, with D unclear. Germline CDR1 and CDR2: SGHAT and FQNNGV. The CDR3 loop spans 12 amino acids. V lost 0 bases to trimming and J lost 14 bases, with 8 bases between them. The CDR3 DNA sequence: TGTGCCAGCAGCTTAGAGGCTGGAACCCTCCACTTT. Amino acid sequence: CASSLEAGTLHF.

V gene TRBV2 combines with J gene TRBJ2-3; 11 bases agree with TRBD2. CDR1 and CDR2 from the germline V gene are SNHLY and FYNNEI. This CDR3 comprises 17 residues. Unmatched junction bases numbered 8, after V lost 6 bases and J lost 0 bases. CDR3 nucleotides: TGTGCCAGCAGGGTTCGAGGGACTAGCGGTAGCACAGATACGCAGTATTTT. The encoded protein is CASRVRGTSGSTDTQYF.

This chain connects TRBV28 to TRBJ1-2; TRBD1 agrees at 8 bases. The CDR3 contains 13 residues. Germline trimming cut 6 bases from V and 6 bases from J; bases unmatched to any gene: 6. Germline values: CDR1 MDHEN, CDR2 SYDVKM. DNA for the CDR3: TGTGCCAGCAGCGCACAGGGGGGTGATGGCTACACCTTC. It encodes CASSAQGGDGYTF.

This clonotype was found a few times. The V gene is TRBV10-2, the J gene TRBJ2-7, with D perhaps TRBD2 (6 bases). V was pared by 7 bases and J by 9 bases, with 19 bases between. CDR1 and CDR2 (germline): WSHSY, SAAADI. The CDR3 sequence is 13 residues long. This CDR3 reads CASTPAGGVGQYF. CDR3 nucleotides: TGCGCCAGCACCCCCGCTGGCGGGGTGGGGCAGTACTTC.